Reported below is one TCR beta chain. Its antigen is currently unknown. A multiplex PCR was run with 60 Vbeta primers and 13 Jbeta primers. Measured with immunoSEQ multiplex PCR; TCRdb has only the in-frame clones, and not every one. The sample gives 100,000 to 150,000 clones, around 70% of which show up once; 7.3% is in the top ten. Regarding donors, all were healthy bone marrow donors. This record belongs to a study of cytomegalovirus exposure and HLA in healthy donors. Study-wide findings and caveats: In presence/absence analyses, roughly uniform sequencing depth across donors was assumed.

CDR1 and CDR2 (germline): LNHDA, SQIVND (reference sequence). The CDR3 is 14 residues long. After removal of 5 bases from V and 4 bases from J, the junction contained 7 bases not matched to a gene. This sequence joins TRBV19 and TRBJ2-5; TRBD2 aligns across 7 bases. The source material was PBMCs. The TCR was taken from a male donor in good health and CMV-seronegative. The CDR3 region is CASSQAGFRETQYF. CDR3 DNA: TGTGCCAGTAGTCAAGCGGGGTTTAGAGAGACCCAGTACTTC. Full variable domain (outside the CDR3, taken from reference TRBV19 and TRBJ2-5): DGGITQSPKYLFRKEGQNVTLSCEQNLNHDAMYWYRQDPGQGLRLIYYSQIVNDFQKGDIAEGYSVSREKKESFPLTVTSAQKNPTAFYLCASSQAGFRETQYFGPGTRLLVL.